The 18 T cell receptor beta chains in this list originate from one sample, sequenced in a study of T cell changes during pregnancy in multiple sclerosis. The protocol was immunoSEQ multiplex PCR, while the TCRdb copy is restricted to in-frame clones and leaves out a portion. This sample has about 60,000 clones; over 80% occur once, and the top ten carry 0.76%. This material consisted of CD4+ T cells from peripheral blood mononuclear cells, taken in the first trimester of pregnancy. Every receptor here comes from a female donor with multiple sclerosis, enrolled in a pregnancy study.

The CDR3, as DNA: TGTGCCAGCTCACCGCTGGACAGGGTCGGTTATGGCTACACCTTC. This codes for CASSPLDRVGYGYTF. The rearrangement uses TRBV18 and TRBJ1-2; the match to TRBD1 covers 8 bases. The CDR3 spans 15 residues. CDR1 is KGHSH, CDR2 LQKENI, per germline. V gave up 3 bases and J gave up 5 bases; unmatched junction bases: 8.

The chain recombines TRBV4-2 with TRBJ2-4, with TRBD2 matching 8 bases. Germline V gene sequence: CDR1 LGHNA, CDR2 YNFKEQ. The length of the CDR3 is 16 residues. V shed 0 bases and J 1 base; nucleotides not matched to a gene: 2. CDR3 sequence (DNA): TGTGCCAGCAGCCAAGAGACTAGCGAGGCCAAAAACATTCAGTACTTC. Protein: CASSQETSEAKNIQYF.

The gene calls are TRBV5-4 and TRBJ1-1; 7 positions match TRBD1. Trimming removed 4 bases from V and 4 bases from J; junction bases left unmatched: 10. The V gene's germline CDR1 is SGHNT and CDR2 YYREEE (reference sequence). CDR3 length equals 15 residues. This CDR3 is CASSPHRGWSTEAFF. Here the CDR3 DNA reads TGTGCCAGCAGCCCGCACAGGGGTTGGAGCACTGAAGCTTTCTTT.

The gene calls are TRBV5-1 and TRBJ2-1; D remains ambiguous. Between the trimmed V and J ends, which lost 4 bases and 5 bases, there was a span of 4 bases. Per the germline V gene, CDR1 is SGHRS and CDR2 is YFSETQ. The CDR3 runs to 11 residues. As DNA, the CDR3 is TGCGCCAGCAGCCACAACAATGAGCAGTTCTTC. Residues: CASSHNNEQFF.

This clone was detected only once. CDR3 nucleotides: TGTGCCAGCTTTTCCAGGGGGCGGGAGACCCAGTACTTC. It is translated as CASFSRGRETQYF. The chain recombines TRBV27 with TRBJ2-5; 8 positions match TRBD1. The CDR3 totals 13 residues. The germline V gene encodes CDR1 MNHEY and CDR2 SMNVEV (reference sequence). V was pared by 8 bases and J by 5 bases, with 7 bases of the junction left unmatched.

The chain uses TRBV27 and TRBJ2-4; 8 bases align to TRBD2. This CDR3 has 14 amino acids. J gave up 1 base and V 7 bases, and 3 bases lay outside the gene matches. Germline V gives CDR1 MNHEY, CDR2 SMNVEV (reference sequence). CDR3 residues: CASKSGGAKNIQYF. The CDR3, as DNA: TGTGCCAGCAAGTCGGGAGGGGCCAAAAACATTCAGTACTTC.

The chain has TRBV19 and TRBJ2-1, with D possibly being TRBD2 (7 bases). The CDR3 runs to 14 residues. Germline-derived CDR1 and CDR2 are LNHDA and SQIVND (reference sequence). Trimming left V 0 bases short and J 9 bases short, with 12 bases between. The CDR3 nucleotides are TGTGCCAGTAGTATAGAGGGGGGGGCGATTGAGCAGTTCTTC. This encodes CASSIEGGAIEQFF.

The rearrangement uses TRBV10-3 and TRBJ2-7, with 9 nucleotides matching TRBD1. CDR1 is ENHRY, CDR2 SYGVKD, per germline. V lost 2 bases to trimming and J lost 5 bases; unmatched junction nucleotides: 10. The CDR3 has 16 amino acids. For the CDR3, the DNA is TGTGCCATCAGTGAGCCGGGGACGGGACAGGGTAACGAGCAGTACTTC. Translation: CAISEPGTGQGNEQYF.

This chain joins TRBV9 and TRBJ1-2; tentative D call: TRBD1 (5 bases). From germline, CDR1 is SGDLS and CDR2 YYNGEE. CDR3 length: 12 amino acids. V shed 5 bases and J shed 4 bases, with 9 bases lying between them. CDR3 region: CASRTGLYGYTF. The CDR3 nucleotides read TGTGCCAGCAGAACGGGACTCTATGGCTACACCTTC. Complete variable domain (other parts from reference TRBV9 and TRBJ1-2): DSGVTQTPKHLITATGQRVTLRCSPRSGDLSVYWYQQSLDQGLQFLIQYYNGEERAKGNILERFSAQQFPDLHSELNLSSLELGDSALYFCASRTGLYGYTFGSGTRLTVV.

The rearrangement links TRBV6-5 to TRBJ2-5, with a tentative D call TRBD1 (6 bases). This CDR3 has 14 amino acids. From germline, CDR1 is MNHEY and CDR2 SVGAGI. V lost 7 bases, J lost 2 bases, and 14 bases lay in between. The CDR3: CASTQRDRQETQYF. CDR3 in DNA: TGTGCCAGCACTCAACGCGACAGGCAAGAGACCCAGTACTTC.

This chain joins TRBV19 and TRBJ1-1; 8 bases are shared with TRBD1. The germline gives CDR1 LNHDA, CDR2 SQIVND (reference sequence). This CDR3 spans 15 amino acids. Germline trimming cut 4 bases from V and 1 base from J; bases unmatched to any gene: 5. DNA of the CDR3: TGTGCCAGTAGTAAACGCAGGGGGCAGAACACTGAAGCTTTCTTT. Protein product: CASSKRRGQNTEAFF.

J is TRBJ2-5 and V is TRBV7-2; D unclear. CDR3 size: 12 residues. Germline V gene lookup returns CDR1 SGHTA and CDR2 FQGNSA. Trimming removed 4 bases from V and 5 bases from J, with 8 bases in between. Written as DNA, the CDR3 is TGTGCCAGCAGCTATAGCCACGAGACCCAGTACTTC. Translated: CASSYSHETQYF.

The V call is TRBV4-2, the J call TRBJ1-2, with 7 bases matching TRBD1. Germline assignment: CDR1 LGHNA and CDR2 YNFKEQ. V dropped 2 bases and J dropped 9; count of bases not matched to a gene: 6. This CDR3 has 13 residues. CDR3 coding DNA: TGTGCCAGCAGCCAATCCACAGGGGAGCGCTACACCTTC. Protein: CASSQSTGERYTF.

This clone was observed a few times. This chain links TRBV7-2 with TRBJ1-2, with D unresolved. Looked up from germline, CDR1 is SGHTA and CDR2 is FQGNSA. This CDR3 has 12 residues. Deletions cut 1 base from V and 4 bases from J, with 4 bases between. The CDR3 region has the DNA TGTGCCAGCAGCTTAGACAGCTATGGCTACACCTTC. The encoded protein is CASSLDSYGYTF. Full variable domain (missing parts from reference TRBV7-2 and TRBJ1-2): GAGVSQSPSNKVTEKGKDVELRCDPISGHTALYWYRQSLGQGLEFLIYFQGNSAPDKSGLPSDRFSAERTGGSVSTLTIQRTQQEDSAVYLCASSLDSYGYTFGSGTRLTVV.

V is TRBV18 and J is TRBJ1-1, with D unresolved. CDR1 and CDR2 (germline): KGHSH, LQKENI. This CDR3 region has 14 residues. Deletions cut 1 base from V and 2 bases from J, with 8 bases between. The CDR3 nucleotides read TGTGCCAGCTCACCACAACAAATTAACACTGAAGCTTTCTTT. Its protein is CASSPQQINTEAFF.

The CDR3: CASSSDTLQETQYF. The CDR3 region has the DNA TGTGCCAGCAGTTCGGACACTCTTCAAGAGACCCAGTACTTC. The V gene is TRBV6-1, the J gene TRBJ2-5, with a tentative D call TRBD1 (5 bases). Germline CDR1 is MNHNS and CDR2 is SASEGT. This CDR3 contains 14 residues. V lost 5 bases to trimming and J lost 2 bases, with 12 bases between them.

The V gene is TRBV19, the J gene TRBJ1-1; D possibly corresponds to TRBD1 (5 bases). Trimming removed 4 bases at V and 1 base at J, with 10 bases between. CDR3 length: 14 residues. Per germline, CDR1 LNHDA and CDR2 SQIVND (reference sequence). Here the CDR3 reads CASSNRGSNTEAFF. The CDR3 nucleotides are TGTGCCAGTAGTAATCGGGGGTCGAACACTGAAGCTTTCTTT.

The chain combines TRBV7-2 with TRBJ2-2, with 7 bases aligning to TRBD2. J was trimmed by 0 bases and V by 0 bases; bases with no gene match: 1. CDR3 length: 16 residues. The V gene's germline CDR1 is SGHTA and CDR2 FQGNSA. CDR3 nucleotides: TGTGCCAGCAGCTTAGCTGCGGGGGCGAACACCGGGGAGCTGTTTTTT. It codes for CASSLAAGANTGELFF.